This note documents a single T cell receptor beta chain sequence. These data originate in a study of tumor-infiltrating lymphocytes in localized non-small cell lung cancer. Germline values: CDR1 SGHVS, CDR2 FQNEAQ. Trimming shortened V by 3 bases and J by 2 bases, and 7 bases separated the two germline ends. This CDR3 has 13 residues. The protocol was immunoSEQ multiplex PCR, while the TCRdb copy is restricted to in-frame clones and leaves out a portion. The repertoire holds 11,000 to 15,000 clones, roughly 79% seen once, with approximately 2.5% in the top ten. Sequencing input: lung tumor tissue. The TCR sequence derives from a human donor with non-small cell lung cancer. The V call is TRBV7-8, the J call TRBJ1-1; no clear D gene. DNA of the CDR3: TGTGCCAGCAGCTTTGGCCACAACACTGAAGCTTTCTTT. It yields the protein CASSFGHNTEAFF.